This T cell receptor (beta chain) was captured by sequencing in a study of CD8 T cells in Susac syndrome. The CDR3 totals 15 residues. With V trimmed by 2 bases and J by 0 bases, 1 base remained unmatched. Per germline, CDR1 MGHRA and CDR2 YSYEKL. TEMRA cells were FACS-enriched, while CD8+ and CD4+ T cells were negatively isolated. RNA in amounts of 0.5 to 1 ug was reverse transcribed with random hexamers. TCRdb re-called the immunoSEQ multiplex PCR reads through MiXCR, storing one row per CDR3 protein. Of a few hundred thousand distinct CDR3 sequences listed, roughly 85% are singletons. The sequenced sample was CD8+ T cells from PBMCs. This clonotype was sampled from a human donor with multiple sclerosis. The chain combines TRBV4-1 with TRBJ1-3, with 7 bases aligning to TRBD1. The CDR3 DNA is TGCGCCAGCAGCCAAAGACAGGGCTCTGGAAACACCATATATTTT. Amino acid sequence: CASSQRQGSGNTIYF.